This TCR beta chain was obtained from a study of blood T cell repertoires in COVID-19. Study-wide background: Some COVID-19 samples were acute and others convalescent; all came from the United States, Italy and Spain.

TCRdb's table, derived via immunoSEQ multiplex PCR, lists solely in-frame clones and lacks some. Here the sample spans tens of thousands of clones, approximately 84% being singletons. Sequencing was done on a sample of peripheral blood. This receptor was identified in a man between 65 and 85 years old with acute or convalescent COVID-19.

In nucleotides, the CDR3 is TGTGCCAGCAGTTTGTGGGCGGGGAACTACAATGAGCAGTTCTTC. It is translated as CASSLWAGNYNEQFF. The V gene is TRBV2, the J gene TRBJ2-1, with D perhaps matching TRBD2 (6 bases). Germline CDR1 and CDR2: SNHLY and FYNNEI. V was trimmed by 5 bases and J by 3 bases, leaving 14 bases between them. There are 15 residues in the CDR3.